The 14 T cell receptor beta chains reported below all come from one sample, sequenced in a study of cytomegalovirus exposure and HLA in healthy donors. PCR was performed using 60 Vbeta and 13 Jbeta primers. Using immunoSEQ multiplex PCR, the repertoire was profiled, and TCRdb retains in-frame clones only, with some absent. Among 150,000 to 170,000 clones listed, 65% to 75% were seen once. Sequenced: PBMCs. The receptors were gathered from a man in his late teens or twenties in good health and CMV-seronegative.

This clone has only a few counts. V and J are TRBV21-1 and TRBJ1-6; the table names TRBD1, a call not compared with the DNA. TRBV21-1 is given as a pseudogene. The length of the CDR3 is 20 residues. CDR3 coding DNA: TGTGCCAGCCCTTCCGCAGCACCCGGACAGGTTAGCTCCTATAATTCACCCCTCCACTTT. Translating it yields CASPSAAPGQVSSYNSPLHF.

The CDR3 spells CASFTGGETQYF. In nucleotides, the CDR3 is TGTGCCAGTTTTACAGGGGGAGAGACCCAGTACTTC. The chain combines TRBV18 with TRBJ2-5; 8 bases map to TRBD1. J lost 4 bases, V lost 9 bases, and 4 bases had no gene match. The CDR3 runs to 12 residues. CDR1 is KGHSH and CDR2 is LQKENI in the germline V gene.

On this clone: The sample holds other DNA sequences that translate to the same CDR3. This chain connects TRBV19 to TRBJ1-1, with 7 bases that match TRBD1. Germline V gene lookup returns CDR1 LNHDA and CDR2 SQIVND (reference sequence). The CDR3 spans 15 residues. Trimming took 6 bases from V and 0 from J; bases not matched to a gene: 7. The CDR3 nucleotides read TGTGCCAGTAGGAGTGAGAGGGGGCTGAACACTGAAGCTTTCTTT. Its protein product is CASRSERGLNTEAFF.

The sample holds a few counts of this clone. This sequence joins TRBV7-2 and TRBJ1-3; tentatively, D is TRBD1 (5 bases). This CDR3 contains 15 residues. Germline V gene data show CDR1 as SGHTA and CDR2 as FQGNSA. Trimming left V 4 bases short and J 2 bases short, with 12 bases between. CDR3 nucleotide sequence: TGTGCCAGCAGCTGGGGGGGAGTAGCTGGAAACACCATATATTTT. Translated: CASSWGGVAGNTIYF.

The genes are TRBV19 and TRBJ2-1; 11 nucleotides line up with TRBD2. This CDR3 is built from 16 residues. The trim removed 0 bases at V and 3 bases at J, leaving 1 base unmatched. Germline CDR1 and CDR2: LNHDA and SQIVND (reference sequence). This chain's CDR3 is CASSIDGTSGYNEQFF. The CDR3 DNA sequence: TGTGCCAGTAGTATAGACGGGACTAGCGGCTACAATGAGCAGTTCTTC.

This chain uses TRBV2 with TRBJ2-7; TRBD2 is a possible D gene (6 bases). The CDR3 is 15 residues long. V was shortened by 4 bases and J by 1 base, with 14 bases between the two germline ends. Germline V gives CDR1 SNHLY, CDR2 FYNNEI. The CDR3 protein is CASSGVERVSYEQYF. The CDR3 DNA sequence: TGTGCCAGCAGTGGAGTGGAGCGGGTTTCCTACGAGCAGTACTTC.

In its sample, this clone was seen once. The chain has TRBV7-8 and TRBJ1-5; D not resolved. V was clipped by 5 bases and J by 0 bases, with 8 bases between them. The CDR3 length is 14 residues. Germline CDR1 is SGHVS and CDR2 is FQNEAQ. The chain's CDR3 is CASSAYYSNQPQHF. The CDR3 bases are TGTGCCAGCAGCGCCTATTATAGCAATCAGCCCCAGCATTTT.

The chain links TRBV6-5 to TRBJ1-2; D ambiguous. This CDR3 is 15 amino acids long. Trimming cost V 6 bases and J 6 bases, with 20 bases left between them. Germline V CDR1 and CDR2: MNHEY, SVGAGI. The CDR3 region has the DNA TGTGCCAGCAGCTCCGGAGGGAGTTTGCTTAATGGCTACACCTTC. Translating it yields CASSSGGSLLNGYTF.

V and J are TRBV10-3 and TRBJ1-5, with D maybe TRBD1 (6 bases). The CDR3 is made up of 15 amino acids. CDR1 is ENHRY, CDR2 SYGVKD, per germline. The germline V and J ends were trimmed by 4 bases and 7 bases, with 17 bases remaining between them. The CDR3 spells CAISASGAAGQPQHF. The CDR3, as DNA: TGTGCCATCAGTGCGTCAGGGGCGGCTGGACAGCCCCAGCATTTT.

The chain carries TRBV27 and TRBJ2-3; the match to TRBD1 covers 7 bases. The germline V gene has CDR1 MNHEY and CDR2 SMNVEV (reference sequence). V lost 8 bases and J lost 6; bases outside the gene matches: 11. The CDR3 is made up of 14 amino acids. CDR3: CASYTTGYGDTQYF. CDR3 coding DNA: TGTGCCAGCTACACGACAGGGTACGGGGATACGCAGTATTTT.

This chain uses TRBV2 with TRBJ1-2, with 10 bases that match TRBD1. Germline CDR1 reads SNHLY; CDR2 reads FYNNEI. With V trimmed by 5 bases and J by 5 bases, 11 bases remained unmatched. The CDR3 is made up of 16 amino acids. CDR3 protein: CASSYLDGQGEYGYTF. CDR3 nucleotides: TGTGCCAGCAGTTACCTAGATGGACAGGGGGAATATGGCTACACCTTC.

In regard to this clone: At one boundary the junction diverges from the germline segment, which might be a read error. This sequence joins TRBV7-9 and TRBJ2-5; D possibly corresponds to TRBD1 (5 bases). This CDR3 is 15 amino acids long. From germline, CDR1 is SEHNR and CDR2 FQNEAQ (reference sequence). CDR3 nucleotide sequence: TGTTCCAGCAGCATAGGGATTCCTGGGGCAGAGACCCAGTACTTC. Protein: CSSSIGIPGAETQYF.

The chain combines TRBV7-8 with TRBJ1-5; D is unclear. Trimming took 5 bases from V and 4 from J, leaving 9 bases between them. The CDR3 runs to 13 residues. Germline lookup yields CDR1 SGHVS and CDR2 FQNEAQ. CDR3 residues: CASSPNYNQPQHF. CDR3 bases: TGTGCCAGCAGCCCGAACTATAATCAGCCCCAGCATTTT.

This sequence joins TRBV11-3 and TRBJ1-1; TRBD1 is a possible D gene (6 bases). The CDR3 runs 14 residues. The germline V and J ends were trimmed by 4 bases and 3 bases, with 12 bases remaining between them. Germline loops: CDR1 SGHNT, CDR2 YENEEA. In DNA form, the CDR3 reads TGTGCCAGCAGCTCGTGGACAGCGTACACTGAAGCTTTCTTT. This translates into CASSSWTAYTEAFF. Variable domain in full (rest from reference TRBV11-3 and TRBJ1-1): EAGVVQSPRYKIIEKKQPVAFWCNPISGHNTLYWYLQNLGQGPELLIRYENEEAVDDSQLPKDRFSAERLKGVDSTLKIQPAELGDSAVYLCASSSWTAYTEAFFGQGTRLTVV.